These 15 T cell receptor beta chains were all obtained from the same sample, sequenced in a study of regulatory T cells in long-lasting Graves disease. Through Arm-PCR of CDR3 regions and iRepertoire HTBI primers, TCR beta libraries were built. One entry per CDR3 protein results from TCRdb running MiXCR on the multiplex PCR reads. The repertoire holds about 530,000 distinct CDR3 sequences, roughly a sixth seen once, with more than 20% in the top ten. Time point meaning: newly diagnosed GD, antithyroid drugs for less than 3 months. PBMCs were the source of the RNA used for TCR sequencing. These data were likewise used in another study, on T cells in Graves' hyperthyroidism and ophthalmopathy.

Specimen: peripheral blood mononuclear cells (PBMCs), collected at new diagnosis, from a patient treated with antithyroid drugs. The origin of the receptors is a woman aged 40-65 years with Graves disease.

This clonotype was counted ten times or more. This chain uses TRBV12-3 or TRBV12-4 with TRBJ2-1; tentatively, D is TRBD2 (7 bases). The CDR3 has 15 amino acids. Between the trimmed V and J ends, which lost 2 bases and 5 bases, there was a span of 13 bases. In DNA, the CDR3 is TGTGCCAGCAGTTTATCGGGGGGCCCAAACAATGAGCAGTTCTTC. Protein: CASSLSGGPNNEQFF.

At least ten counts were recorded for this clonotype. This chain connects TRBV5-5 to TRBJ2-3, with D uncertain. The CDR3 consists of 14 residues. Trimming shortened V by 2 bases and J by 2 bases, and 9 bases separated the two germline ends. Germline V CDR1 and CDR2: SGHKS, YYEKEE (reference sequence). This CDR3 is CASSFGILTDTQYF. The CDR3 DNA follows: TGTGCCAGCAGCTTTGGAATACTCACAGATACGCAGTATTTT.

This clonotype came up a few times. V and J are TRBV4-1 and TRBJ1-4; the match to TRBD1 covers 8 bases. Looked up from germline, CDR1 is MGHRA and CDR2 is YSYEKL. Losses at the gene ends were 1 base for V and 0 bases for J; bases not matched to a gene: 4. This CDR3 spans 17 amino acids. CDR3 sequence: CASSQVMGQATNEKLFF. DNA of the CDR3: TGCGCCAGCAGCCAAGTTATGGGACAGGCAACTAATGAAAAACTGTTTTTT.

V is TRBV19 and J is TRBJ1-5; maybe TRBD1 (6 bases). The germline V and J ends were trimmed by 5 bases and 3 bases, with 17 bases remaining between them. The CDR3 has 16 residues. Germline loops: CDR1 LNHDA, CDR2 SQIVND (reference sequence). The CDR3 loop reads CASSAQGSAANQPQHF. The CDR3 region has the DNA TGTGCCAGTAGTGCACAGGGCTCCGCGGCCAATCAGCCCCAGCATTTT.

This clonotype occurred once. This chain uses TRBV18 with TRBJ1-1; D unclear. From germline, CDR1 is KGHSH and CDR2 LQKENI. The ends were cut back, 7 bases at V and 0 bases at J, with 6 bases in the middle. The CDR3 has 12 amino acids. The CDR3 DNA sequence: TGTGCCAGCTTACCGATGAACACTGAAGCTTTCTTT. Translating gives CASLPMNTEAFF. The whole variable domain, remainder taken from reference TRBV18 and TRBJ1-1, is NAGVMQNPRHLVRRRGQEARLRCSPMKGHSHVYWYRQLPEEGLKFMVYLQKENIIDESGMPKERFSAEFPKEGPSILRIQQVVRGDSAAYFCASLPMNTEAFFGQGTRLTVV.

The table lists this clonotype with many counts. The chain has TRBV2 and TRBJ2-1; D possibly corresponds to TRBD2 (6 bases). The CDR3 extends over 14 amino acids. Germline CDR1 is SNHLY and CDR2 is FYNNEI. The V gene lost 4 bases and the J gene lost 3 bases, with 10 bases spanning the gap. CDR3 nucleotide sequence: TGTGCCAGCAGTGGGCAGGGAGGCTACAATGAGCAGTTCTTC. It specifies CASSGQGGYNEQFF.

The rearrangement links TRBV19 to TRBJ1-5, with 8 bases matching TRBD1. Unmatched junction bases numbered 6, after V lost 3 bases and J lost 5 bases. This CDR3 has 15 residues. Per germline, CDR1 LNHDA and CDR2 SQIVND (reference sequence). CDR3 bases: TGTGCCAGTAGTATCGGGACAGGAAATTATCAGCCCCAGCATTTT. This codes for CASSIGTGNYQPQHF.

This clonotype was seen ten or more times. This sequence joins TRBV2 and TRBJ1-2; TRBD1 is a possible D gene (5 bases). Germline CDR1 reads SNHLY; CDR2 reads FYNNEI. The CDR3 is 15 residues long. V lost 6 bases to trimming and J lost 4 bases, with 18 bases between them. The CDR3 loop reads CASSPGTSGVYGYTF. The CDR3 DNA is TGTGCCAGCAGCCCCGGGACTTCGGGAGTCTATGGCTACACCTTC.

The chain employs TRBV5-5 and TRBJ2-7; D unresolved. Germline lookup yields CDR1 SGHKS and CDR2 YYEKEE (reference sequence). V shed 4 bases and J shed 3 bases, with 8 bases lying between them. This CDR3 has 12 residues. The CDR3 DNA is TGTGCCAGCAGCCACCTATACTACGAGCAGTACTTC. It yields the protein CASSHLYYEQYF.

This clonotype came up a few times. This chain joins TRBV5-1 and TRBJ1-5; the D gene is possibly TRBD1 (6 bases). The length of the CDR3 is 15 residues. CDR1 is SGHRS and CDR2 is YFSETQ in the germline V gene. The V gene lost 0 bases and the J gene lost 5 bases, with 12 bases spanning the gap. The CDR3 nucleotides read TGCGCCAGCAGCTTGGAGGGGGGGGGGCATCAGCCCCAGCATTTT. Its protein product is CASSLEGGGHQPQHF.

The J gene is TRBJ2-5, the V gene TRBV7-9, with 7 bases identical to TRBD1. Germline CDR1 SEHNR, CDR2 FQNEAQ (reference sequence). The CDR3 spans 15 residues. After removal of 4 bases from V and 1 base from J, the junction contained 6 bases not matched to a gene. The CDR3 DNA follows: TGTGCCAGCAGCTACCGGACAGGTACCCAAGAGACCCAGTACTTC. Translated: CASSYRTGTQETQYF.

At least ten counts were recorded for this clonotype. The CDR3 DNA is TGTGCCAGCAGCCAAGCAGGGGGCCAGGGCTACACCTTC. Amino acid sequence: CASSQAGGQGYTF. This chain links TRBV3-1 with TRBJ1-2; 8 bases agree with TRBD1. The trim removed 1 base at V and 8 bases at J, leaving 3 bases unmatched. Germline V gives CDR1 LGHDT, CDR2 YNNKEL (reference sequence). This CDR3 contains 13 residues.

The chain employs TRBV15 and TRBJ1-2; 9 nucleotides align to TRBD1. The V and J ends lost 4 bases and 4 bases, in that order; junction bases with no gene match: 4. The CDR3 runs 14 residues. CDR1 LNHNV and CDR2 YYDKDF come from the germline V gene (reference sequence). In nucleotides, the CDR3 is TGTGCCACCAGCACCGGGACAGGGACCTATGGCTACACCTTC. The encoded protein is CATSTGTGTYGYTF.

A note on this clonotype: Given a much more abundant clone one base away, this may be a read error. The V and J genes are TRBV7-9 and TRBJ1-1; weak D call: TRBD1 (5 bases). Per the germline V gene, CDR1 is SEHNR and CDR2 is FQNEAQ (reference sequence). The V end was cut by 1 base, the J end by 5 bases, with 14 bases between. The length of the CDR3 is 15 residues. The DNA of the CDR3 is TGTGCCAGCAGCTTAGAGGGCGACAGAGGGACTGAAGCTTTCTTT. Translation: CASSLEGDRGTEAFF.

The table lists this clonotype with a few counts. This sequence joins TRBV10-3 and TRBJ1-6; D uncertain. The germline V gene encodes CDR1 ENHRY and CDR2 SYGVKD. V gave up 6 bases and J gave up 0 bases, with 6 bases separating them. CDR3 size: 14 residues. The CDR3 region is CAISGSSYNSPLHF. The CDR3, as DNA: TGTGCCATCAGCGGGAGCTCCTATAATTCACCCCTCCACTTT.